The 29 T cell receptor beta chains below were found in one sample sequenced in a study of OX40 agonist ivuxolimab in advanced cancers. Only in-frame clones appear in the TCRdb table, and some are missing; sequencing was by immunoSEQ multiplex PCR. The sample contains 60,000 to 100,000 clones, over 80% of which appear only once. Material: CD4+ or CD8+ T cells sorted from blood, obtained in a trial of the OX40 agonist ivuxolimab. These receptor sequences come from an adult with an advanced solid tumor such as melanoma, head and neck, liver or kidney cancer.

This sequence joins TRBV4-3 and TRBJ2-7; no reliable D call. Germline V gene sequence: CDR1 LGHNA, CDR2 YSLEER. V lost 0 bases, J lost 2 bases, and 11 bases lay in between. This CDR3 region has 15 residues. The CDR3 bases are TGCGCCAGCAGCCAAGAGGAGAACTTCCCCTACGAGCAGTACTTC. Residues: CASSQEENFPYEQYF.

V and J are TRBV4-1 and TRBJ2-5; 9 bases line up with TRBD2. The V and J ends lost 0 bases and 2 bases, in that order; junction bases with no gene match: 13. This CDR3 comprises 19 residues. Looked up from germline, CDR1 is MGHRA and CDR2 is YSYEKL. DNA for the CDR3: TGCGCCAGCAGCCAAGAGGGTTTCCTAGCGGGGTATTCTCAAGAGACCCAGTACTTC. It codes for CASSQEGFLAGYSQETQYF.

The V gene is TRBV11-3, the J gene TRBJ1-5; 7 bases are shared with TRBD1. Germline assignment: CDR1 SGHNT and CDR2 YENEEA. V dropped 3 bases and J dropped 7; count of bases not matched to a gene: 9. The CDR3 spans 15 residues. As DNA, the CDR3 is TGTGCCAGCAGCTTCCGGACAGGCGGGGACCAGCCCCAGCATTTT. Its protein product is CASSFRTGGDQPQHF.

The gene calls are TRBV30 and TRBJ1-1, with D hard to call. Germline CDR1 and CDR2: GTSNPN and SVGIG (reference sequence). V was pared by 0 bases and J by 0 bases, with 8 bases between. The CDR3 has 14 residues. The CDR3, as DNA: TGTGCCTGGAGTGTAGACCTTATGAACACTGAAGCTTTCTTT. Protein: CAWSVDLMNTEAFF.

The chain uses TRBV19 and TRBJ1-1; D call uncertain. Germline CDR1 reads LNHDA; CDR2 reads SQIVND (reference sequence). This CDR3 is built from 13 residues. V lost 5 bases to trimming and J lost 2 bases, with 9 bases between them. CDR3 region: CASSEQLNTEAFF. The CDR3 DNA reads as TGTGCCAGTAGTGAACAGCTAAACACTGAAGCTTTCTTT.

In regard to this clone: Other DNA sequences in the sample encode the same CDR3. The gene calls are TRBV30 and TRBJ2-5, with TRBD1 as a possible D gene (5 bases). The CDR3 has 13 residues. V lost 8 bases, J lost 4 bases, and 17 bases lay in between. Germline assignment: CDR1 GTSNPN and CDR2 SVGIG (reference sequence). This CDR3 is CARTEGAPETQYF. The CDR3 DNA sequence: TGTGCCCGAACCGAAGGGGCCCCAGAGACCCAGTACTTC.

This CDR3 is CASSQEAAGTGNTIYF. CDR3 DNA sequence: TGCGCCAGCAGCCAAGAAGCAGCAGGGACTGGAAACACCATATATTTT. The rearrangement joins TRBV4-1 to TRBJ1-3, with a possible D match to TRBD1 (5 bases). With 0 bases removed from V and 2 bases from J, the gap between germline ends came to 11 bases. Germline CDR1 and CDR2: MGHRA and YSYEKL. The CDR3 contains 16 residues.

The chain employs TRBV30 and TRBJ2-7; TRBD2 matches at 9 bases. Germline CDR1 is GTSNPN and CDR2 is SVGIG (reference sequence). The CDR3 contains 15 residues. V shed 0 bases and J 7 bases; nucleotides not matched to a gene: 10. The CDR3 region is CAWSVEVRGGVEQYF. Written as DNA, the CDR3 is TGTGCCTGGAGTGTAGAGGTGCGGGGGGGAGTGGAGCAGTACTTC.

The CDR3: CASSFVGGLTEAFF. In nucleotides, the CDR3 is TGTGCCAGTAGTTTCGTGGGGGGACTTACTGAAGCTTTCTTT. The chain uses TRBV19 and TRBJ1-1, with D possibly being TRBD1 (5 bases). From germline, CDR1 is LNHDA and CDR2 SQIVND (reference sequence). The CDR3 extends over 14 amino acids. The V end lost 5 bases, the J end lost 5 bases, and 15 bases lay between the germline ends.

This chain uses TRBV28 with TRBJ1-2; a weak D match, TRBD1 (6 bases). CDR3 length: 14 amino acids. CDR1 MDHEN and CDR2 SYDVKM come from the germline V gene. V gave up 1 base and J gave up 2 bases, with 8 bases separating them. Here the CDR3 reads CASSLSGQNYGYTF. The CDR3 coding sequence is TGTGCCAGCAGTTTATCTGGACAGAACTATGGCTACACCTTC.

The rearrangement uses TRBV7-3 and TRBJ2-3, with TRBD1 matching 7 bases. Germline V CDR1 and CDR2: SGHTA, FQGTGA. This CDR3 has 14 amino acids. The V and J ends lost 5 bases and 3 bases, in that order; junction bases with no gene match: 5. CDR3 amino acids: CASSQRQGTDTQYF. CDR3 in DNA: TGTGCCAGCAGCCAACGACAGGGTACAGATACGCAGTATTTT.

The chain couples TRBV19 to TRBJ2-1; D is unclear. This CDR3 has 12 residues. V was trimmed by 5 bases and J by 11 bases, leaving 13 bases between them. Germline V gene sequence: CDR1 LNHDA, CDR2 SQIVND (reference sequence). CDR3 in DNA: TGTGCCAGTAGTTCCTCGCGCGTTCAGCAGTTCTTC. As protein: CASSSSRVQQFF.

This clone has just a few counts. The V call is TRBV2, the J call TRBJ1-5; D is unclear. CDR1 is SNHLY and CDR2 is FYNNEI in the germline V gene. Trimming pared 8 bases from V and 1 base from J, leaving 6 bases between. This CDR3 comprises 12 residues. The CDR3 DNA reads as TGTGCCAGCTCAAGGAGCAATCAGCCCCAGCATTTT. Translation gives CASSRSNQPQHF.

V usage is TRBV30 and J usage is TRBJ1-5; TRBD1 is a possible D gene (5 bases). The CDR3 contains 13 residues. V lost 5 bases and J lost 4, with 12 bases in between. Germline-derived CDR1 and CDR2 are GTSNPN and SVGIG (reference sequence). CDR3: CAWRGGGNQPQHF. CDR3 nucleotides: TGTGCCTGGCGCGGGGGGGGGAATCAGCCCCAGCATTTT.

This CDR3 reads CASSPRTSNPGELFF. In DNA form, the CDR3 reads TGTGCCAGCAGTCCGAGGACTAGTAACCCCGGGGAGCTGTTTTTT. This chain joins TRBV6-6 and TRBJ2-2, with 7 bases matching TRBD2. Germline V lookup: CDR1 MNHNY, CDR2 SVGAGI (reference sequence). The CDR3 loop spans 15 amino acids. V shed 5 bases and J 6 bases; nucleotides not matched to a gene: 9.

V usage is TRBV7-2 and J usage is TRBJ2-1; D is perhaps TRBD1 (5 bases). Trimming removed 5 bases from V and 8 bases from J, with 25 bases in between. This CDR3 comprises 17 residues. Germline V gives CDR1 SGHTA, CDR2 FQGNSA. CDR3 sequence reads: CASSPRAWATVGHEQFF. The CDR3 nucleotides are TGTGCCAGCAGCCCTAGAGCGTGGGCCACGGTGGGGCATGAGCAGTTCTTC.

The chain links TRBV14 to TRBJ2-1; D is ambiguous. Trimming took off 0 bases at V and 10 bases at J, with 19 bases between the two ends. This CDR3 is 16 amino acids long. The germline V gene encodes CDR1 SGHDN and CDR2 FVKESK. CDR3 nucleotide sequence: TGTGCCAGCAGCCAAGATCTCTGGCTGGGCCTGGAGGAGCAGTTCTTC. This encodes CASSQDLWLGLEEQFF. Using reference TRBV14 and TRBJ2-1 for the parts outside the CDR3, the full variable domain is EAGVTQFPSHSVIEKGQTVTLRCDPISGHDNLYWYRRVMGKEIKFLLHFVKESKQDESGMPNNRFLAERTGGTYSTLKVQPAELEDSGVYFCASSQDLWLGLEEQFFGPGTRLTVL.

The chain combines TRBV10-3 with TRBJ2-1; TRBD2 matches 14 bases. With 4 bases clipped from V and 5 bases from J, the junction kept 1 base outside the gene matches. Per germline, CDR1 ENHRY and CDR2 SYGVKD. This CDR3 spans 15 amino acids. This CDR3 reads CAISGTSGRHNEQFF. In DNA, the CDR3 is TGTGCCATCAGTGGGACTAGCGGGAGGCACAATGAGCAGTTCTTC.

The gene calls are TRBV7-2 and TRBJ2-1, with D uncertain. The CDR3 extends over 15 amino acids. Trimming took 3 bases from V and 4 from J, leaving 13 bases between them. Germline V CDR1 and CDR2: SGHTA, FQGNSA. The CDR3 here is CASSFGSSPYNEQFF. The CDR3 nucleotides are TGTGCCAGCAGCTTCGGCTCTAGTCCTTACAATGAGCAGTTCTTC. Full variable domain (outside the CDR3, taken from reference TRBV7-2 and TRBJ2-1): GAGVSQSPSNKVTEKGKDVELRCDPISGHTALYWYRQSLGQGLEFLIYFQGNSAPDKSGLPSDRFSAERTGGSVSTLTIQRTQQEDSAVYLCASSFGSSPYNEQFFGPGTRLTVL.

The DNA for the CDR3 is TGTGCCAGCAGCTTAGAGTTAGCCCGGGGTACGCAGTATTTT. Protein sequence: CASSLELARGTQYF. The gene calls are TRBV7-2 and TRBJ2-3, with TRBD2 as a possible D gene (5 bases). Germline-derived CDR1 and CDR2 are SGHTA and FQGNSA. This CDR3 has 14 amino acids. Trimming shortened V by 1 base and J by 8 bases, and 13 bases separated the two germline ends.

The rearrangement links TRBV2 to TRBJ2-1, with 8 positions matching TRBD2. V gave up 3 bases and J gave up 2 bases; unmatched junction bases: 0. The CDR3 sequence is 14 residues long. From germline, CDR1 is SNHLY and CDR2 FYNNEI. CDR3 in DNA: TGTGCCAGCAGTGAGGGACTAGCCTACAATGAGCAGTTCTTC. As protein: CASSEGLAYNEQFF.

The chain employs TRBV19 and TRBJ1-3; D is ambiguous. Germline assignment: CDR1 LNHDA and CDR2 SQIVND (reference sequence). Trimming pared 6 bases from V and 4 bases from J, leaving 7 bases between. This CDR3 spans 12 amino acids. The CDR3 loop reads CASSFKGNTIYF. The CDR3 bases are TGTGCCAGTAGCTTTAAGGGAAACACCATATATTTT.

CDR3 sequence (DNA): TGTGCCAGCAGTAGACAGAAGCCCAATGAGCAGTTCTTC. It translates to CASSRQKPNEQFF. The J gene is TRBJ2-1, the V gene TRBV6-6, with a tentative D call TRBD1 (5 bases). In germline, CDR1 is MNHNY, CDR2 SVGAGI (reference sequence). This CDR3 spans 13 amino acids. The V end was cut by 5 bases, the J end by 6 bases, with 11 bases between.

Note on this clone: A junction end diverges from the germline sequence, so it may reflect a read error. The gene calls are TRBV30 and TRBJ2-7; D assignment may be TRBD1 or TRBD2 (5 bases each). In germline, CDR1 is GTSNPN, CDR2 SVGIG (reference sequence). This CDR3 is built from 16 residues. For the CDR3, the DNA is TGTGCCTCACGCGAATTCTTGGGACGGAGATCCTACGTGCAGTACTTC. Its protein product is CASREFLGRRSYVQYF.

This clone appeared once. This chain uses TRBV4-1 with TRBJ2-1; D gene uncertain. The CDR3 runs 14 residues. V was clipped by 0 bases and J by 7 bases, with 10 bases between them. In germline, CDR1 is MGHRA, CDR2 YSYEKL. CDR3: CASSQDEELNEQFF. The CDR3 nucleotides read TGCGCCAGCAGCCAAGACGAGGAACTGAATGAGCAGTTCTTC.

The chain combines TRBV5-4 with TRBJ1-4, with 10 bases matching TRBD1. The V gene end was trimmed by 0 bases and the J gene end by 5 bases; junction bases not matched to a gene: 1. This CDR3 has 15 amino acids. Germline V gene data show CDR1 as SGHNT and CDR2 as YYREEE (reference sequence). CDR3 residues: CASSLVGQGNEKLFF. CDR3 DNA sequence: TGTGCCAGCAGCTTGGTGGGACAGGGGAATGAAAAACTGTTTTTT.

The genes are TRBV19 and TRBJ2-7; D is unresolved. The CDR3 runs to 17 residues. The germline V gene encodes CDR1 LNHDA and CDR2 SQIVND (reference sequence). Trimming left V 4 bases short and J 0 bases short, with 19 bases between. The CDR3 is CASSSSTAGLSSYEQYF. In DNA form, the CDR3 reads TGTGCCAGTAGTAGCTCCACGGCAGGCTTGAGCTCCTACGAGCAGTACTTC.

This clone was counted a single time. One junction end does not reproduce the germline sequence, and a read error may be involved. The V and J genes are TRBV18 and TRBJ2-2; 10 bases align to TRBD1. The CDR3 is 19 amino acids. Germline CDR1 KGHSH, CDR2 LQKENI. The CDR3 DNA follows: TGTGCCGGCTCGCTGACCGGGACAGGGGTCTTTCCGAACACCGGGGAGCTGTTTTTT. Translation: CAGSLTGTGVFPNTGELFF.

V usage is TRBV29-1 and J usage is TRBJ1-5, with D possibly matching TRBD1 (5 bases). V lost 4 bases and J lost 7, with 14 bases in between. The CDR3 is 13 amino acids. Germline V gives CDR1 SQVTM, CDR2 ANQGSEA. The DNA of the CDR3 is TGCAGCGTTGCGCAGGGTACCACCCAGCCCCAGCATTTT. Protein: CSVAQGTTQPQHF. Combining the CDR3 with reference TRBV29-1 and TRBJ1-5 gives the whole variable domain SAVISQKPSRDICQRGTSLTIQCQVDSQVTMMFWYRQQPGQSLTLIATANQGSEATYESGFVIDKFPISRPNLTFSTLTVSNMSPEDSSIYLCSVAQGTTQPQHFGDGTRLSIL.